The rows below give T cell receptor beta chains drawn from one sample of a study of cytomegalovirus exposure and HLA in healthy donors. Using immunoSEQ multiplex PCR, the repertoire was profiled, and TCRdb retains in-frame clones only, with some absent. The profile covers about 150,000 clones, with 81% appearing a single time and 1.3% taken by the ten largest. The sample taken for sequencing was PBMCs. Receptors originate from a man aged 45-65 years in good health and CMV-seropositive. Each CDR3 is given with its conserved first and last residue. Fields, in order: V gene, J gene, D gene, clone size, CDR3 protein, CDR3 DNA. A D gene is named only where the DNA matches it firmly. Expanded clones get a size class; other rows say once, few or many, or leave the size out.

v_call: TRBV28
j_call: TRBJ1-5
d_call: -
clone_size: -
cdr3_aa: CASSLGGARPQHF
cdr3_nt: TGTGCCAGCAGTTTAGGGGGGGCACGGCCCCAGCATTTT

v_call: TRBV6-5
j_call: TRBJ2-7
d_call: -
clone_size: -
cdr3_aa: CASSYSERSSYEQYF
cdr3_nt: TGTGCCAGCAGTTACTCGGAACGGAGCTCCTACGAGCAGTACTTC

v_call: TRBV2
j_call: TRBJ1-1
d_call: -
clone_size: -
cdr3_aa: CASRPRENTEAFF
cdr3_nt: TGTGCCAGCAGACCCAGGGAAAACACTGAAGCTTTCTTT

v_call: TRBV9
j_call: TRBJ2-2
d_call: TRBD1
clone_size: -
cdr3_aa: CASSARGGGQGNTGELFF
cdr3_nt: TGTGCCAGCAGCGCTAGGGGTGGGGGACAGGGTAACACCGGGGAGCTGTTTTTT

v_call: TRBV28
j_call: TRBJ2-1
d_call: -
clone_size: -
cdr3_aa: CASSYSYNEQFF
cdr3_nt: TGTGCCAGCAGTTATTCTTACAATGAGCAGTTCTTC

v_call: TRBV6-1
j_call: TRBJ2-6
d_call: TRBD2
clone_size: -
cdr3_aa: CASSGLAGGLRSGANVLTF
cdr3_nt: TGTGCCAGCAGTGGACTAGCGGGGGGGCTTCGCTCTGGGGCCAACGTCCTGACTTTC

v_call: TRBV29-1
j_call: TRBJ2-3
d_call: TRBD1
clone_size: few
cdr3_aa: CSVESLHTGVRADTQYF
cdr3_nt: TGCAGCGTTGAGTCCCTTCATACAGGGGTTCGGGCAGATACGCAGTATTTT

v_call: TRBV7-9
j_call: TRBJ2-1
d_call: -
clone_size: -
cdr3_aa: CASSFAGGNEQFF
cdr3_nt: TGTGCCAGCAGCTTCGCAGGAGGAAATGAGCAGTTCTTC

v_call: TRBV5-5
j_call: TRBJ1-2
d_call: -
clone_size: -
cdr3_aa: CASSLEQTNYGYTF
cdr3_nt: TGTGCCAGCAGCTTGGAACAGACTAACTATGGCTACACCTTC

v_call: TRBV27
j_call: TRBJ2-1
d_call: TRBD2
clone_size: -
cdr3_aa: CASSLSGGYNEQFF
cdr3_nt: TGTGCCAGCAGTTTATCGGGAGGGTACAATGAGCAGTTCTTC

v_call: TRBV12-5
j_call: TRBJ1-2
d_call: TRBD1
clone_size: -
cdr3_aa: CASGLSTGFNYGYTF
cdr3_nt: TGTGCTAGTGGTTTGTCGACAGGGTTTAACTATGGCTACACCTTC

v_call: TRBV5-1
j_call: TRBJ1-1
d_call: -
clone_size: -
cdr3_aa: CASSFGPANTEAFF
cdr3_nt: TGCGCCAGCAGCTTTGGCCCCGCGAACACTGAAGCTTTCTTT

v_call: TRBV4-3
j_call: TRBJ1-3
d_call: TRBD1
clone_size: -
cdr3_aa: CASSQAAGGSGNTIYF
cdr3_nt: TGCGCCAGCAGCCAAGCGGCAGGGGGCTCTGGAAACACCATATATTTT

v_call: TRBV30
j_call: TRBJ1-3
d_call: -
clone_size: -
cdr3_aa: CAWSVFTGNTIYF
cdr3_nt: TGTGCCTGGAGTGTATTCACTGGAAACACCATATATTTT

v_call: TRBV11-2
j_call: TRBJ1-1
d_call: -
clone_size: -
cdr3_aa: CASSLTPGTEAFF
cdr3_nt: TGTGCCAGCAGCTTAACCCCCGGGACTGAAGCTTTCTTT

v_call: TRBV4-1
j_call: TRBJ2-7
d_call: TRBD2
clone_size: few
cdr3_aa: CASSQRTGAGGYEQYF
cdr3_nt: TGCGCCAGCAGCCAACGGACCGGCGCGGGGGGCTACGAGCAGTACTTC

v_call: TRBV19
j_call: TRBJ1-6
d_call: -
clone_size: -
cdr3_aa: CASSISRTGWGANSPLHF
cdr3_nt: TGTGCCAGTAGTATTAGCCGTACGGGTTGGGGCGCCAATTCACCCCTCCACTTT

v_call: TRBV28
j_call: TRBJ1-3
d_call: -
clone_size: -
cdr3_aa: CASTSGTSTGNTIYF
cdr3_nt: TGTGCCAGCACCTCCGGGACATCCACTGGAAACACCATATATTTT

v_call: TRBV5-1
j_call: TRBJ2-7
d_call: -
clone_size: -
cdr3_aa: CASSLLAGSYEQYF
cdr3_nt: TGCGCCAGCAGCTTGCTCGCGGGGTCCTACGAGCAGTACTTC

v_call: TRBV7-3
j_call: TRBJ2-5
d_call: TRBD1
clone_size: -
cdr3_aa: CASSSGQGGGETQYF
cdr3_nt: TGTGCCAGCAGCTCCGGACAGGGCGGAGGGGAGACCCAGTACTTC

v_call: TRBV6-1
j_call: TRBJ1-4
d_call: TRBD1
clone_size: -
cdr3_aa: CASSRDRGRNEKLFF
cdr3_nt: TGTGCCAGCAGCCGGGACAGGGGGAGGAATGAAAAACTGTTTTTT

v_call: TRBV7-6
j_call: TRBJ2-1
d_call: TRBD2
clone_size: -
cdr3_aa: CASSWGGTSGSSYNEQFF
cdr3_nt: TGTGCCAGCAGCTGGGGGGGAACTAGCGGGAGCTCCTACAATGAGCAGTTCTTC

v_call: TRBV6-5
j_call: TRBJ2-7
d_call: TRBD2
clone_size: -
cdr3_aa: CASSTSSGSSYEQYF
cdr3_nt: TGTGCCAGCAGTACCTCTAGCGGAAGCTCCTACGAGCAGTACTTC

v_call: TRBV7-9
j_call: TRBJ2-5
d_call: TRBD2
clone_size: -
cdr3_aa: CASSWRTSGTGYQETQYF
cdr3_nt: TGTGCCAGCAGCTGGCGGACTAGCGGGACCGGGTACCAAGAGACCCAGTACTTC

v_call: TRBV28
j_call: TRBJ2-5
d_call: -
clone_size: -
cdr3_aa: CASTFMGQEGKSSQYF
cdr3_nt: TGTGCCAGCACCTTTATGGGTCAGGAGGGAAAGAGTAGCCAGTACTTC

v_call: TRBV11-2
j_call: TRBJ2-1
d_call: TRBD1
clone_size: -
cdr3_aa: CASSTFGQGAGGNEQFF
cdr3_nt: TGTGCCAGCAGCACGTTCGGACAGGGGGCGGGGGGGAATGAGCAGTTCTTC

v_call: TRBV15
j_call: TRBJ1-2
d_call: TRBD1
clone_size: -
cdr3_aa: CATSPSGGTFGYTF
cdr3_nt: TGTGCCACCAGCCCATCAGGGGGTACGTTTGGCTACACCTTC

v_call: TRBV11-3
j_call: TRBJ1-1
d_call: -
clone_size: -
cdr3_aa: CASSLESYTEAFF
cdr3_nt: TGTGCCAGCAGCTTAGAGTCCTACACTGAAGCTTTCTTT